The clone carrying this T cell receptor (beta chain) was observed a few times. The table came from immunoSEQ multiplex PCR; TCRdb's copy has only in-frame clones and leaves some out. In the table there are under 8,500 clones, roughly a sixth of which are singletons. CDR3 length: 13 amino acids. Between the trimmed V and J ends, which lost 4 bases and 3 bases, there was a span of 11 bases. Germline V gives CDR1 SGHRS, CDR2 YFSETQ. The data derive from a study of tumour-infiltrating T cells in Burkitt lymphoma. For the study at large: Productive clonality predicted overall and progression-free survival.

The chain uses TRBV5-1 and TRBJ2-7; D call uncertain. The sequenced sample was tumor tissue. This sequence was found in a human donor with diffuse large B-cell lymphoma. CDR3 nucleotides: TGCGCCAGCAGCCCAGCCTTTGGCTACGAGCAGTACTTC. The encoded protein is CASSPAFGYEQYF.